A single sample is the source of the 13 T cell receptor beta chains below, sequenced in a study of shared clonotypes between healthy human individuals. Some clones are missing from TCRdb's copy, which holds only in-frame ones; the method was immunoSEQ multiplex PCR. The data contain more than 2 million clones, about 95% of them seen just once; the ten biggest clones take up 0.9% to 1.3%. As defined, naive CD8 cells were CD45RO-negative and positively selected for CCR7, with terminally differentiated effector memory CD45RA+ cells excluded. The sample comprised naive CD8+ T cells sorted from blood. The receptor set was obtained from a man aged 18-30 years in good health.

The rearrangement uses TRBV2 and TRBJ1-5; D perhaps matches TRBD1 (5 bases). Trimming shortened V by 5 bases and J by 5 bases, and 13 bases separated the two germline ends. The CDR3 length is 14 residues. Germline-derived CDR1 and CDR2 are SNHLY and FYNNEI. The CDR3 DNA reads as TGTGCCAGCAGTCACACAGGAGTATATCAGCCCCAGCATTTT. This encodes CASSHTGVYQPQHF.

The chain carries TRBV5-1 and TRBJ2-2, with no clear D. Germline CDR1 and CDR2: SGHRS and YFSETQ. The V gene lost 4 bases and the J gene lost 0 bases, with 7 bases spanning the gap. This CDR3 region has 14 residues. As DNA, the CDR3 is TGCGCCAGCAGCGGAAACGCGAACACCGGGGAGCTGTTTTTT. Amino acid sequence: CASSGNANTGELFF. The whole variable domain, remainder taken from reference TRBV5-1 and TRBJ2-2, is KAGVTQTPRYLIKTRGQQVTLSCSPISGHRSVSWYQQTPGQGLQFLFEYFSETQRNKGNFPGRFSGRQFSNSRSEMNVSTLELGDSALYLCASSGNANTGELFFGEGSRLTVL.

This chain connects TRBV4-2 to TRBJ1-5; D is possibly TRBD1 (5 bases). CDR1 LGHNA and CDR2 YNFKEQ come from the germline V gene. The ends were cut back, 3 bases at V and 5 bases at J, with 17 bases in the middle. The length of the CDR3 is 16 residues. In nucleotides, the CDR3 is TGTGCCAGCAGCCAGGGAACCCAGGGAAGGCATCAGCCCCAGCATTTT. It is translated as CASSQGTQGRHQPQHF.

The rearrangement joins TRBV29-1 to TRBJ2-3, with TRBD1 matching 8 bases. Trimming took 4 bases from V and 0 from J; bases not matched to a gene: 6. From germline, CDR1 is SQVTM and CDR2 ANQGSEA. This CDR3 is built from 15 residues. The CDR3 DNA sequence: TGCAGCGTTGTCGGACAGGGCTCTAGCACAGATACGCAGTATTTT. Translated: CSVVGQGSSTDTQYF.

The J gene is TRBJ2-7, the V gene TRBV27; 9 nucleotides line up with TRBD1. The germline V gene encodes CDR1 MNHEY and CDR2 SMNVEV (reference sequence). The V and J ends lost 2 bases and 6 bases, in that order; junction bases with no gene match: 8. This CDR3 is built from 15 residues. DNA for the CDR3: TGTGCCAGCAGTTTAGCCGGGACAGGGTTAGGCGAGCAGTACTTC. This gives the protein CASSLAGTGLGEQYF.

The rearrangement links TRBV4-3 to TRBJ2-7, with a weak D call TRBD2 (7 bases). The germline gives CDR1 LGHNA, CDR2 YSLEER. V was pared by 4 bases and J by 0 bases, with 13 bases between. The CDR3 totals 15 residues. As DNA, the CDR3 is TGCGCCAGCAGCCCCTACGCGGGGGCCTCCTACGAGCAGTACTTC. Amino acids: CASSPYAGASYEQYF.

J is TRBJ1-2 and V is TRBV28; 11 bases align to TRBD1. CDR3 length equals 15 residues. V dropped 4 bases and J dropped 0; count of bases not matched to a gene: 1. Germline V gene lookup returns CDR1 MDHEN and CDR2 SYDVKM. The CDR3 nucleotides are TGTGCCAGCAGTTCGGGACAGGGGGCTAACTATGGCTACACCTTC. Translated, it gives CASSSGQGANYGYTF.

The chain joins TRBV5-4 to TRBJ1-1; D uncertain. The CDR3 covers 13 residues. V lost 0 bases and J 3 bases, leaving 6 bases between the germline ends. CDR1 is SGHNT, CDR2 YYREEE, per germline (reference sequence). DNA of the CDR3: TGTGCCAGCAGCTTGGCGAGTCACACTGAAGCTTTCTTT. It yields the protein CASSLASHTEAFF.

Of note for this clone: In the same sample, other DNA sequences code for this CDR3. The V call is TRBV27, the J call TRBJ2-3; no clear D. V was clipped by 5 bases and J by 3 bases, with 9 bases between them. CDR3 length equals 13 residues. The germline CDR1 and CDR2 sequences are MNHEY and SMNVEV (reference sequence). CDR3 nucleotides: TGTGCCAGCAGTCCCCTGGGGACAGATACGCAGTATTTT. Translating gives CASSPLGTDTQYF.

With regard to this clone: Other DNA variants within this sample encode the same CDR3. V is TRBV9 and J is TRBJ2-7; D is uncertain. From germline, CDR1 is SGDLS and CDR2 YYNGEE. CDR3 length equals 12 residues. V dropped 1 base and J dropped 5 bases, with 7 bases sitting between them. CDR3 DNA: TGTGCCAGCAGCGTAAGTGGCAACGAGCAGTACTTC. Amino acids: CASSVSGNEQYF. Complete variable domain (other parts from reference TRBV9 and TRBJ2-7): DSGVTQTPKHLITATGQRVTLRCSPRSGDLSVYWYQQSLDQGLQFLIQYYNGEERAKGNILERFSAQQFPDLHSELNLSSLELGDSALYFCASSVSGNEQYFGPGTRLTVT.

This chain uses TRBV2 with TRBJ2-7, with D possibly matching TRBD2 (5 bases). CDR3 length equals 14 residues. CDR1 is SNHLY and CDR2 is FYNNEI in the germline V gene. The V gene lost 6 bases and the J gene lost 4 bases, with 16 bases spanning the gap. CDR3 loop: CASRETELAYEQYF. Written as DNA, the CDR3 is TGTGCCAGCAGGGAGACGGAGCTAGCTTACGAGCAGTACTTC.

This chain connects TRBV4-1 to TRBJ2-5, with TRBD2 identical over 7 bases. V shed 1 base and J 5 bases; nucleotides not matched to a gene: 10. Per germline, CDR1 MGHRA and CDR2 YSYEKL. CDR3 size: 16 residues. In DNA, the CDR3 is TGCGCCAGCAGCCAAGCGCCAGCGGGATGGGGGGAGACCCAGTACTTC. It yields the protein CASSQAPAGWGETQYF.

Notes on this clone: The sample has other DNA sequences that encode this CDR3 too. The chain couples TRBV29-1 to TRBJ2-7; D is undetermined. Trimming stripped 2 bases from V and 3 bases from J, with 8 bases between. Germline CDR1 SQVTM, CDR2 ANQGSEA. There are 12 residues in the CDR3. CDR3 residues: CSVELPSYEQYF. The CDR3 DNA sequence: TGCAGCGTTGAACTTCCCAGCTACGAGCAGTACTTC.